The subject of this entry is one T cell receptor beta chain. As yet, its antigen is unknown. The PCR contained 60 Vbeta and 13 Jbeta primers. Original processing methods: As a later analysis found, there were tens of millions of unique TCR beta chains, of which roughly 11 million were shared. This table comes from immunoSEQ multiplex PCR, and its TCRdb copy is limited to in-frame clones, with some not included. The D gene and trimming were derived from the DNA, and the V and J assignments and clone size from that table. The repertoire holds roughly 100,000 clones, with 70% to 80% as singletons. The data derive from a study of cytomegalovirus exposure and HLA in healthy donors. General study points: A later analysis found common viral pathogens apparently linked to several of the most significant clusters. For most TCR beta V segments, an earlier analysis put the productive rate at about 90% or about 30% of the time.

The V and J ends lost 6 bases and 0 bases, in that order; junction bases with no gene match: 5. The CDR3 covers 15 residues. Germline lookup yields CDR1 LNHNV and CDR2 YYDKDF (reference sequence). This TCR derives from a woman aged 55-70 years in good health and CMV-seropositive. Material: PBMCs. The chain uses TRBV15 and TRBJ2-1; 7 bases match TRBD2. The CDR3, as DNA: TGTGCCACCAGGGGGGGGGACGACTCCTACAATGAGCAGTTCTTC. Its protein product is CATRGGDDSYNEQFF.